The 17 T cell receptor beta chains in this list originate from one sample, sequenced in a study of cytomegalovirus exposure and HLA in healthy donors. Use of 60 Vbeta and 13 Jbeta primers characterized the PCR. This table comes from immunoSEQ multiplex PCR, and its TCRdb copy is limited to in-frame clones, with some not included. The table lists 75,000 to 90,000 clones, under 80% of them singletons. Sequencing was carried out using PBMCs. These receptor sequences come from a human donor in good health.

The rearrangement uses TRBV19 and TRBJ1-1; TRBD1 is a possible D gene (5 bases). The CDR3 covers 14 residues. Trimming took 3 bases from V and 4 from J, leaving 12 bases between them. Germline CDR1 LNHDA, CDR2 SQIVND (reference sequence). The CDR3 here is CASSMSGWGTEAFF. The CDR3 region has the DNA TGTGCCAGTAGTATGTCAGGGTGGGGCACTGAAGCTTTCTTT.

The chain joins TRBV7-2 to TRBJ1-1; 7 nucleotides align to TRBD1. Trimming at V came to 1 base and at J to 2 bases, leaving 4 bases not matched to a gene. This CDR3 spans 15 amino acids. Germline values: CDR1 SGHTA, CDR2 FQGNSA. The CDR3 loop reads CASSLVGTDNTEAFF. CDR3 DNA sequence: TGTGCCAGCAGCTTAGTGGGGACAGATAACACTGAAGCTTTCTTT.

The CDR3 bases are TGTGCCACCAGCAGAGATGGGCAGCGCACAGATACGCAGTATTTT. Its protein product is CATSRDGQRTDTQYF. This chain uses TRBV15 with TRBJ2-3; D is ambiguous. V lost 0 bases to trimming and J lost 1 base, with 8 bases between them. This CDR3 region has 15 residues. The germline gives CDR1 LNHNV, CDR2 YYDKDF (reference sequence).

In its sample, this clone was seen a few times. V and J are TRBV5-1 and TRBJ2-2; D remains unclear. V lost 4 bases to trimming and J lost 3 bases, with 16 bases between them. The germline CDR1 and CDR2 sequences are SGHRS and YFSETQ. The length of the CDR3 is 16 residues. The chain's CDR3 is CASSPDSKIDTGELFF. CDR3 in DNA: TGCGCCAGCAGCCCCGACTCAAAAATTGACACCGGGGAGCTGTTTTTT. Drawing the rest from reference TRBV5-1 and TRBJ2-2, the complete variable domain is KAGVTQTPRYLIKTRGQQVTLSCSPISGHRSVSWYQQTPGQGLQFLFEYFSETQRNKGNFPGRFSGRQFSNSRSEMNVSTLELGDSALYLCASSPDSKIDTGELFFGEGSRLTVL.

The chain uses TRBV1 and TRBJ2-1; the table names TRBD2, a call not compared with the DNA. TRBV1 is a listed pseudogene. The CDR3 runs 14 residues. CDR3 protein: CTSSRNSGGGEQFF. The CDR3 coding sequence is TGCACCAGCAGCAGGAATAGCGGGGGTGGAGAGCAGTTCTTC.

The rearrangement uses TRBV4-1 and TRBJ1-1, with a weak D call TRBD1 (6 bases). CDR1 MGHRA and CDR2 YSYEKL come from the germline V gene. The CDR3 spans 14 residues. The germline V and J ends were trimmed by 4 bases and 1 base, with 10 bases remaining between them. The chain's CDR3 is CASSRADRNTEAFF. CDR3 nucleotide sequence: TGCGCCAGCAGCCGGGCGGACAGGAACACTGAAGCTTTCTTT.

This clone has just one count. V gene TRBV10-3 combines with J gene TRBJ2-3, with 7 bases identical to TRBD2. Germline CDR1 ENHRY, CDR2 SYGVKD. CDR3 length: 16 amino acids. V lost 1 base and J lost 0; bases outside the gene matches: 4. The CDR3 reads CAISEWLAESTDTQYF. The CDR3 bases are TGTGCCATCAGTGAGTGGCTAGCGGAAAGCACAGATACGCAGTATTTT.

This chain links TRBV5-1 with TRBJ2-7; D might be TRBD1 (5 bases). The germline gives CDR1 SGHRS, CDR2 YFSETQ. The CDR3 loop spans 14 amino acids. Trimming removed 0 bases at V and 2 bases at J, with 9 bases between. CDR3 in DNA: TGCGCCAGCAGCTTGGGGACGGACACCTACGAGCAGTACTTC. This translates into CASSLGTDTYEQYF.

The rearrangement links TRBV7-2 to TRBJ2-2; 7 nucleotides align to TRBD2. The CDR3 totals 16 residues. Germline V gene data show CDR1 as SGHTA and CDR2 as FQGNSA. The J segment lost 0 bases and the V segment lost 4 bases, leaving 5 bases of the junction unmatched. This CDR3 is CASSWAGTTNTGELFF. The CDR3, as DNA: TGTGCCAGCAGCTGGGCCGGGACTACGAACACCGGGGAGCTGTTTTTT. The full variable domain, completed using reference TRBV7-2 and TRBJ2-2, is GAGVSQSPSNKVTEKGKDVELRCDPISGHTALYWYRQSLGQGLEFLIYFQGNSAPDKSGLPSDRFSAERTGGSVSTLTIQRTQQEDSAVYLCASSWAGTTNTGELFFGEGSRLTVL.

This sequence joins TRBV15 and TRBJ1-1, with a weak D call TRBD1 (5 bases). Germline V gene lookup returns CDR1 LNHNV and CDR2 YYDKDF (reference sequence). Deletions cut 5 bases from V and 1 base from J, with 14 bases between. This CDR3 has 15 amino acids. CDR3 sequence reads: CATSPPGQPNTEAFF. As DNA, the CDR3 is TGTGCCACCAGCCCACCCGGACAACCGAACACTGAAGCTTTCTTT.

The V call is TRBV6-1, the J call TRBJ2-5; tentatively, D is TRBD1 (6 bases). V was shortened by 7 bases and J by 4 bases, with 13 bases between the two germline ends. The CDR3 contains 13 residues. The V gene's germline CDR1 is MNHNS and CDR2 SASEGT. The CDR3 loop is CASIRTVAETQYF. The CDR3 coding sequence is TGTGCCAGCATCCGGACAGTAGCAGAGACCCAGTACTTC.

Notes on this clone: This same CDR3 is encoded by further DNA sequences in the sample. The V call is TRBV19, the J call TRBJ1-6, with TRBD1 matching over 9 bases. The germline gives CDR1 LNHDA, CDR2 SQIVND (reference sequence). This CDR3 is 16 amino acids long. Trimming removed 9 bases from V and 8 bases from J; junction bases left unmatched: 14. CDR3 in amino acids: CASSSQGAAIDSPLHF. The CDR3 DNA follows: TGTGCCAGCAGTTCACAGGGGGCAGCTATTGATTCACCCCTCCACTTT.

This chain joins TRBV10-3 and TRBJ1-1, with 8 bases that match TRBD1. Unmatched junction bases numbered 13, after V lost 3 bases and J lost 4 bases. The CDR3 has 17 amino acids. The germline CDR1 and CDR2 sequences are ENHRY and SYGVKD. CDR3 protein: CAISESGTGALSTEAFF. DNA for the CDR3: TGTGCCATCAGTGAATCCGGGACAGGCGCCTTGAGCACTGAAGCTTTCTTT.

V gene TRBV30 combines with J gene TRBJ2-7; 10 positions match TRBD1. This CDR3 comprises 13 residues. Germline V lookup: CDR1 GTSNPN, CDR2 SVGIG (reference sequence). V lost 3 bases, J lost 8 bases, and 7 bases stayed unmatched. CDR3 sequence reads: CAWRGTGAPQQYF. CDR3 DNA: TGTGCCTGGAGAGGGACAGGGGCCCCTCAGCAGTACTTC.

The chain has TRBV9 and TRBJ2-5, with TRBD2 identical over 9 bases. Germline V lookup: CDR1 SGDLS, CDR2 YYNGEE. This CDR3 is 17 amino acids long. V trimming: 2 bases; J trimming: 5 bases; junction bases outside the gene matches: 13. CDR3 coding DNA: TGTGCCAGCAGCGTGGGCGGGGTGCGGGGGGGCCGGGAGACCCAGTACTTC. It codes for CASSVGGVRGGRETQYF.

This clone was picked up one time. At one end the junction does not follow the germline gene, possibly because of a read error. V gene TRBV5-5 combines with J gene TRBJ1-2, with 9 bases identical to TRBD1. The CDR3 totals 15 residues. Germline V gene data show CDR1 as SGHKS and CDR2 as YYEKEE (reference sequence). The CDR3 bases are TGTGCCAGCAACCCGAGGGACAGGGAGATTTATGGCTACCCCTTC. This codes for CASNPRDREIYGYPF.

This chain links TRBV9 with TRBJ2-3, with no clear D. The germline V gene encodes CDR1 SGDLS and CDR2 YYNGEE. There are 14 residues in the CDR3. The V gene lost 2 bases and the J gene lost 0 bases, with 7 bases spanning the gap. The CDR3 protein is CASSVGQSTDTQYF. In DNA form, the CDR3 reads TGTGCCAGCAGCGTTGGGCAGAGCACAGATACGCAGTATTTT.